One and the same sample provided the 15 T cell receptor beta chains below, sequenced in a study of vaccination effects on CD4 cells after COVID-19 (dated by TCRdb to 2021 to 2024). Their cognate antigens are unknown. The method behind the library was the immunoSEQ multiplex PCR assay. Not all clones reach the TCRdb copy of this immuneACCESS table, which keeps in-frame sequences only. Checked studies attribute under half of the gap to unresolved V genes and leave the rest unexplained. The sample contains approximately 68,000 clones, around 78% of them found a single time. Of the sample, approximately 10% is held by the ten largest clones. To identify antigen-specific CD4+ T cell clonotypes by their expansion, the ViraFEST assay first stimulated PBMC with viral peptide pools and then applied TCR sequencing. After about 10 days of culture, CD4+ T cells were isolated with the EasySep CD4+ T cell isolation kit. The absence of prior SARS-CoV-2 infection in healthy vaccine recipients was confirmed by negative nucleocapsid antibodies before and after vaccination.

The sample was CD4+ T cells from PBMCs cultured with SARS-CoV-2 spike peptides, taken before COVID-19 vaccination. What the cell subset or site label conveys for this sample: SARS-CoV-2 spike overlapping peptide pool stimulation. The receptors derive from a human donor who received a COVID-19 vaccine.

The J gene is TRBJ1-1, the V gene TRBV28; D is possibly TRBD1 (5 bases). The CDR3 spans 15 residues. V lost 7 bases and J lost 1, with 16 bases in between. CDR1 MDHEN and CDR2 SYDVKM come from the germline V gene. CDR3 sequence: CASIGAGGSNTEAFF. The CDR3 nucleotides read TGTGCCAGCATTGGGGCAGGTGGATCGAACACTGAAGCTTTCTTT. The complete variable domain, with remaining parts taken from reference TRBV28 and TRBJ1-1, reads DVKVTQSSRYLVKRTGEKVFLECVQDMDHENMFWYRQDPGLGLRLIYFSYDVKMKEKGDIPEGYSVSREKKERFSLILESASTNQTSMYLCASIGAGGSNTEAFFGQGTRLTVV.

This rearrangement joins TRBV24-1 to TRBJ1-5; 8 bases map to TRBD1. The CDR3 runs to 14 residues. J lost 7 bases, V lost 7 bases, and 8 bases had no gene match. Germline-derived CDR1 and CDR2 are KGHDR and SFDVKD. CDR3 amino acids: CATSQGASGQPQHF. The CDR3 DNA reads as TGTGCCACCAGCCAGGGGGCTTCAGGGCAGCCCCAGCATTTT.

The chain combines TRBV5-1 with TRBJ2-2; D may be TRBD1 (5 bases). Germline V gives CDR1 SGHRS, CDR2 YFSETQ. The CDR3 has 14 amino acids. V was shortened by 5 bases and J by 6 bases, with 14 bases between the two germline ends. CDR3 DNA: TGCGCCAGCAGAGGTACCCAGGGTCCCGGGGAGCTGTTTTTT. Encoded protein: CASRGTQGPGELFF.

The CDR3 sequence is CASTLQGGTKTQYF. The CDR3 DNA sequence: TGTGCCAGTACGCTCCAGGGGGGAACGAAGACCCAGTACTTC. V is TRBV19 and J is TRBJ2-5; a possible D gene is TRBD1 (7 bases). V dropped 7 bases and J dropped 6 bases, with 18 bases sitting between them. The germline CDR1 and CDR2 sequences are LNHDA and SQIVND (reference sequence). The CDR3 has 14 amino acids.

This clone was detected once. V usage is TRBV6-5 and J usage is TRBJ1-1; D is unclear. The CDR3 runs 11 residues. V lost 10 bases, J lost 2 bases, and 8 bases lay in between. Germline CDR1 is MNHEY and CDR2 is SVGAGI. The CDR3 region is CATERNTEAFF. The CDR3 nucleotides read TGTGCCACAGAGCGAAACACTGAAGCTTTCTTT.

This chain connects TRBV19 to TRBJ2-4; TRBD1 agrees at 9 bases. The CDR3 contains 16 residues. CDR1 LNHDA and CDR2 SQIVND come from the germline V gene (reference sequence). V shed 6 bases and J 0 bases; nucleotides not matched to a gene: 6. CDR3 nucleotides: TGTGCCAGTAGGCCTACAGGGGGCTCAGCCAAAAACATTCAGTACTTC. Its translation is CASRPTGGSAKNIQYF.

This rearrangement joins TRBV24-1 to TRBJ2-3; no clear D gene. CDR3 length equals 12 residues. Germline V gene sequence: CDR1 KGHDR, CDR2 SFDVKD. The V gene lost 1 base and the J gene lost 6 bases, with 4 bases spanning the gap. In DNA, the CDR3 is TGTGCCACCAGTGATTTAATCGATACGCAGTATTTT. This encodes CATSDLIDTQYF.

The V call is TRBV5-1, the J call TRBJ2-6; TRBD1 matches at 11 bases. Unmatched junction bases numbered 9, after V lost 6 bases and J lost 4 bases. The germline V gene encodes CDR1 SGHRS and CDR2 YFSETQ. CDR3 size: 17 residues. For the CDR3, the DNA is TGCGCCAGCAACCTGGACGGACAGGGGGCCGGGGCCAACGTCCTGACTTTC. Translation gives CASNLDGQGAGANVLTF.

The rearrangement joins TRBV4-1 to TRBJ1-5; D gene uncertain. CDR3 size: 17 residues. V lost 3 bases to trimming and J lost 3 bases, with 18 bases between them. Germline V gene sequence: CDR1 MGHRA, CDR2 YSYEKL. The CDR3 protein is CASSQLTPAVINQPQHF. Here the CDR3 DNA reads TGCGCCAGCAGCCAGTTGACGCCGGCAGTCATCAATCAGCCCCAGCATTTT.

The chain employs TRBV7-2 and TRBJ1-2; tentative D call: TRBD1 (5 bases). This CDR3 spans 15 amino acids. The ends were cut back, 5 bases at V and 3 bases at J, with 16 bases in the middle. Germline V gene lookup returns CDR1 SGHTA and CDR2 FQGNSA. As DNA, the CDR3 is TGTGCCAGCAGCCAATCAGAGACAGATCACTATGGCTACACCTTC. It yields the protein CASSQSETDHYGYTF.

V usage is TRBV5-1 and J usage is TRBJ2-1; D is possibly TRBD1 (6 bases). Germline V gives CDR1 SGHRS, CDR2 YFSETQ. The CDR3 has 13 residues. Trimming removed 7 bases from V and 8 bases from J, with 16 bases in between. CDR3: CASAGQLVDEQFF. The DNA of the CDR3 is TGCGCCAGCGCCGGACAGTTGGTCGATGAGCAGTTCTTC.

V and J are TRBV5-1 and TRBJ2-4, with D possibly being TRBD1 (5 bases). V lost 0 bases and J 6 bases, leaving 10 bases between the germline ends. This CDR3 has 14 residues. Germline V CDR1 and CDR2: SGHRS, YFSETQ. CDR3 nucleotides: TGCGCCAGCAGCTTGGCAGGGAACTCAAACATTCAGTACTTC. Translated, it gives CASSLAGNSNIQYF.

This clone was picked up a small number of times. V is TRBV19 and J is TRBJ1-5; D is ambiguous. The CDR3 runs to 17 residues. The V gene's germline CDR1 is LNHDA and CDR2 SQIVND (reference sequence). The ends were cut back, 1 base at V and 6 bases at J, with 19 bases in the middle. Here the CDR3 DNA reads TGTGCCAGTAGTATAGTAGGTATGGGATTGCGGGTTCAGCCCCAGCATTTT. This encodes CASSIVGMGLRVQPQHF.

This clone was counted once. This chain joins TRBV29-1 and TRBJ1-1, with D hard to call. This CDR3 has 12 residues. V was pared by 7 bases and J by 1 base, with 10 bases between. Germline values: CDR1 SQVTM, CDR2 ANQGSEA. The CDR3 is CSGASGNTEAFF. The CDR3 DNA reads as TGCAGCGGAGCTAGCGGGAACACTGAAGCTTTCTTT.

J is TRBJ1-4 and V is TRBV3-1 (or the pseudogene TRBV3-2); maybe TRBD1 (6 bases). Germline CDR1 is LGHDT and CDR2 is YNNKEL (reference sequence). V was cut by 4 bases and J by 8 bases, with 14 bases left in between. There are 14 residues in the CDR3. The DNA of the CDR3 is TGTGCCAGCAGCCTCAGCCAGGGGAGCGAAAAACTGTTTTTT. It yields the protein CASSLSQGSEKLFF.